This passage covers 24 T cell receptor beta chains from one sample sequenced in a study of control samples from healthy donors and cancer patients. The assay was immunoSEQ multiplex PCR, and TCRdb's table has in-frame clones only and misses some. The sample records approximately 86,000 clones, roughly 84% being singletons. The sequenced sample was blood. The receptors were sampled from a woman aged 40 to 50 in good health.

The rearrangement uses TRBV3-1 (or the pseudogene TRBV3-2) and TRBJ2-3; TRBD2 matches at 11 bases. There are 18 residues in the CDR3. In germline, CDR1 is LGHDT, CDR2 YNNKEL (reference sequence). V lost 3 bases and J lost 5; bases outside the gene matches: 13. CDR3 nucleotide sequence: TGTGCCAGCAGCCAGCCTTTGGGTAGCGGGGGGGCGTTAGATACGCAGTATTTT. Encoded protein: CASSQPLGSGGALDTQYF.

The chain links TRBV27 to TRBJ1-6; possibly TRBD1 for D (6 bases). Trimming removed 5 bases from V and 4 bases from J, with 21 bases in between. This CDR3 has 18 amino acids. Germline lookup yields CDR1 MNHEY and CDR2 SMNVEV (reference sequence). CDR3 sequence: CASSPYPVRGSYNSPLHF. The CDR3 DNA reads TGTGCCAGCAGTCCATATCCAGTTAGGGGGTCATATAATTCACCCCTCCACTTT.

The rearrangement uses TRBV7-2 and TRBJ2-1, with 7 bases fitting TRBD1. J was trimmed by 4 bases and V by 4 bases; bases with no gene match: 1. Per germline, CDR1 SGHTA and CDR2 FQGNSA. The CDR3 runs to 13 residues. This CDR3 reads CASSSGQYNEQFF. The CDR3, as DNA: TGTGCCAGCAGCTCGGGACAGTACAATGAGCAGTTCTTC.

The chain carries TRBV27 and TRBJ1-5; possible D gene TRBD1, 5 bases. CDR3 length: 13 residues. Germline values: CDR1 MNHEY, CDR2 SMNVEV (reference sequence). Deletions cut 6 bases from V and 5 bases from J, with 11 bases between. Here the CDR3 DNA reads TGTGCCAGCAGCCGCAGGGTATATCAGCCCCAGCATTTT. It translates to CASSRRVYQPQHF.

The rearrangement joins TRBV6-1 to TRBJ1-2, with D unclear. CDR3 size: 12 residues. Trimming removed 2 bases from V and 2 bases from J, with 3 bases in between. Per the germline V gene, CDR1 is MNHNS and CDR2 is SASEGT. CDR3: CASSEQNYGYTF. The CDR3 DNA reads TGTGCCAGCAGTGAACAGAACTATGGCTACACCTTC.

The chain links TRBV20-1 to TRBJ1-2, with D tentatively TRBD1 (5 bases). This CDR3 spans 15 amino acids. The germline V gene has CDR1 DFQATT and CDR2 SNEGSKA (reference sequence). Trimming shortened V by 3 bases and J by 7 bases, and 21 bases separated the two germline ends. This CDR3 is CSASDRDRSLGGYTF. The DNA of the CDR3 is TGCAGTGCTAGTGACAGAGATCGCTCCCTCGGTGGCTACACCTTC.

This rearrangement joins TRBV6-2 or TRBV6-3 to TRBJ1-5; tentatively, D is TRBD1 (5 bases). Deletions cut 0 bases from V and 2 bases from J, with 8 bases between. The length of the CDR3 is 15 residues. Germline values: CDR1 MNHEY, CDR2 SVGEGT. CDR3 in amino acids: CASSYSGQRNQPQHF. CDR3 DNA: TGTGCCAGCAGTTACTCGGGGCAGCGCAATCAGCCCCAGCATTTT.

The chain has TRBV7-2 and TRBJ1-1; tentative D call: TRBD1 (6 bases). V was cut by 5 bases and J by 1 base, with 11 bases left in between. This CDR3 has 14 amino acids. Per the germline V gene, CDR1 is SGHTA and CDR2 is FQGNSA. The CDR3 DNA reads as TGTGCCAGCAGCCTACAGGGACGGAACACTGAAGCTTTCTTT. Encoded protein: CASSLQGRNTEAFF.

The J gene is TRBJ2-1, the V gene TRBV24-1; 11 nucleotides agree with TRBD1. The CDR3 is 16 amino acids. Germline V gene lookup returns CDR1 KGHDR and CDR2 SFDVKD. V lost 0 bases, J lost 9 bases, and 6 bases stayed unmatched. The CDR3 spells CATSDLRGQGAGEQFF. As DNA, the CDR3 is TGTGCCACCAGTGATTTGCGAGGACAGGGGGCCGGTGAGCAGTTCTTC.

This clone has just one count. At one boundary the junction diverges from the germline segment, which might be a read error. Different DNA sequences within this sample yield the same CDR3. This chain links TRBV6-5 with TRBJ1-2; D unresolved. This CDR3 region has 13 residues. The germline gives CDR1 MNHEY, CDR2 SVGAGI. CDR3 sequence (DNA): TGTGCTAGCAGTCAGAGCACAGACTATGGCTACACCTTC. Protein sequence: CASSQSTDYGYTF.

The chain carries TRBV27 and TRBJ2-7; TRBD1 is a possible D gene (6 bases). The V gene's germline CDR1 is MNHEY and CDR2 SMNVEV (reference sequence). V lost 6 bases to trimming and J lost 0 bases, with 18 bases between them. The length of the CDR3 is 16 residues. This CDR3 is CASRRLTGDNSYEQYF. CDR3 DNA sequence: TGTGCCAGCAGACGATTGACAGGTGATAACTCCTACGAGCAGTACTTC.

The chain carries TRBV6-5 and TRBJ1-3; no definite D call. This CDR3 has 16 amino acids. The V gene's germline CDR1 is MNHEY and CDR2 SVGAGI. V lost 2 bases to trimming and J lost 0 bases, with 11 bases between them. Here the CDR3 reads CASSYQTSPSGNTIYF. The CDR3 nucleotides read TGTGCCAGCAGTTACCAGACAAGTCCCTCTGGAAACACCATATATTTT.

The gene calls are TRBV9 and TRBJ1-2; maybe TRBD1 (5 bases). The CDR3 is made up of 16 amino acids. V was clipped by 3 bases and J by 6 bases, with 21 bases between them. Germline V lookup: CDR1 SGDLS, CDR2 YYNGEE. CDR3 nucleotides: TGTGCCAGCAGCGAAAAGCCTTTGGTAGGGACGGATGGCTACACCTTC. Protein sequence: CASSEKPLVGTDGYTF.

J is TRBJ2-2 and V is TRBV11-3, with D unclear. The CDR3 sequence is 15 residues long. Germline V gene sequence: CDR1 SGHNT, CDR2 YENEEA. Deletions cut 0 bases from V and 5 bases from J, with 10 bases between. Here the CDR3 reads CASSLELGITGELFF. The CDR3 nucleotides read TGTGCCAGCAGCTTAGAACTGGGGATAACCGGGGAGCTGTTTTTT.

The V gene is TRBV6-5, the J gene TRBJ1-5; D remains unclear. The germline V and J ends were trimmed by 8 bases and 7 bases, with 15 bases remaining between them. This CDR3 has 13 amino acids. Germline V lookup: CDR1 MNHEY, CDR2 SVGAGI. CDR3 DNA sequence: TGTGCCAGCGCCCAACGCGAGGGCCAGCCCCAGCATTTT. Encoded protein: CASAQREGQPQHF.

The chain couples TRBV6-5 to TRBJ2-3, with a weak D call TRBD1 (6 bases). Germline loops: CDR1 MNHEY, CDR2 SVGAGI. The CDR3 spans 13 residues. Trimming left V 6 bases short and J 3 bases short, with 10 bases between. The chain's CDR3 is CASSVGTTDTQYF. DNA of the CDR3: TGTGCCAGCAGCGTAGGGACAACAGATACGCAGTATTTT.

The chain joins TRBV24-1 to TRBJ2-1, with 16 bases lining up with TRBD2. The V gene end was trimmed by 4 bases and the J gene end by 3 bases; junction bases not matched to a gene: 8. The CDR3 length is 19 residues. Germline CDR1 and CDR2: KGHDR and SFDVKD. CDR3 in amino acids: CATSDPGLAGGFIYNEQFF. In DNA form, the CDR3 reads TGTGCCACCAGTGACCCGGGACTAGCGGGGGGGTTTATCTACAATGAGCAGTTCTTC.

Worth noting for this clone: The junction differs from germline at one of its ends, possibly a read error. The J gene is TRBJ2-1, the V gene TRBV7-3; possibly TRBD2 for D (6 bases). The CDR3 extends over 13 amino acids. The V gene's germline CDR1 is SGHTA and CDR2 FQGTGA. CDR3 residues: CASSLQDYSEQFF. The CDR3 DNA sequence: TGTGCCAGCAGCTTACAGGACTACAGTGAGCAGTTCTTC.

This clone appeared a single time. The chain employs TRBV7-3 and TRBJ2-1; TRBD2 might be the D (6 bases). Trimming pared 4 bases from V and 8 bases from J, leaving 15 bases between. Per germline, CDR1 SGHTA and CDR2 FQGTGA. There are 14 residues in the CDR3. In DNA form, the CDR3 reads TGTGCCAGCAGCTCCAATCTAGCGATCCATGAGCAGTTCTTC. It yields the protein CASSSNLAIHEQFF. The full variable domain, completed using reference TRBV7-3 and TRBJ2-1, is GAGVSQTPSNKVTEKGKYVELRCDPISGHTALYWYRQSLGQGPEFLIYFQGTGAADDSGLPNDRFFAVRPEGSVSTLKIQRTERGDSAVYLCASSSNLAIHEQFFGPGTRLTVL.

The chain is built from TRBV7-8 and TRBJ1-5, with unresolved D. The germline CDR1 and CDR2 sequences are SGHVS and FQNEAQ. The CDR3 extends over 15 amino acids. Deletions cut 2 bases from V and 3 bases from J, with 11 bases between. The DNA of the CDR3 is TGTGCCAGCAGCTTATCGATGGGTTACAATCAGCCCCAGCATTTT. Translated, it gives CASSLSMGYNQPQHF.

The J gene is TRBJ2-3, the V gene TRBV7-9, with TRBD2 matching 10 bases. With V trimmed by 5 bases and J by 2 bases, 7 bases remained unmatched. Germline V gives CDR1 SEHNR, CDR2 FQNEAQ (reference sequence). CDR3 length equals 16 residues. CDR3 in DNA: TGTGCCAGCAGCACCGTGAGCGGGGGGGTCACAGATACGCAGTATTTT. This encodes CASSTVSGGVTDTQYF.

The chain carries TRBV7-2 and TRBJ2-2; 9 bases map to TRBD1. CDR1 is SGHTA and CDR2 is FQGNSA in the germline V gene. The J segment lost 6 bases and the V segment lost 5 bases, leaving 7 bases of the junction unmatched. The length of the CDR3 is 15 residues. DNA for the CDR3: TGTGCCAGCAGCGGTTTGACAGGGGGTGCCGGGGAGCTGTTTTTT. This encodes CASSGLTGGAGELFF.

The rearrangement uses TRBV7-2 and TRBJ1-5, with a weak D call TRBD1 (6 bases). In germline, CDR1 is SGHTA, CDR2 FQGNSA. Trimming took 7 bases from V and 9 from J, leaving 19 bases between them. This CDR3 region has 14 residues. CDR3 DNA sequence: TGTGCCAGCATCCCACGGGCAGGGGATCCGCCCCAGCATTTT. Encoded protein: CASIPRAGDPPQHF.

A few counts support this clone. The chain couples TRBV24-1 to TRBJ2-7; 7 bases map to TRBD1. The V and J ends lost 3 bases and 5 bases, in that order; junction bases with no gene match: 0. The CDR3 length is 12 residues. CDR1 is KGHDR and CDR2 is SFDVKD in the germline V gene. The CDR3 nucleotides are TGTGCCACCAGTGATGACAGGGACGAGCAGTACTTC. It translates to CATSDDRDEQYF.